A single sample is the source of the 32 T cell receptor beta chains below, sequenced in a study of T-cell memory formation after mild COVID-19. TCRdb fed the 5' RACE reads into MiXCR, producing one record per CDR3 protein. This table holds about 130,000 distinct CDR3 sequences, about 17% found once. The sequencing sample was made of PBMCs or a T cell subset sorted from them (not recorded which). The origin of the receptors is a man aged 18 to 29 who had mild COVID-19 (a few samples of this study predate the infection). Cell type and time point are not known.

The V gene is TRBV20-1, the J gene TRBJ2-5, with a weak D call TRBD1 (5 bases). The germline V and J ends were trimmed by 2 bases and 4 bases, with 8 bases remaining between them. The CDR3 runs 12 residues. Germline CDR1 reads DFQATT; CDR2 reads SNEGSKA (reference sequence). In DNA, the CDR3 is TGCAGTGCTAGATTCCAGGGAGAGACCCAGTACTTC. Its translation: CSARFQGETQYF.

This clonotype was seen at least ten times. CDR3 sequence reads: CASRPGTSAEGELFF. In nucleotides, the CDR3 is TGCGCCAGCAGACCAGGGACTAGTGCAGAAGGGGAGCTGTTTTTT. The chain uses TRBV5-1 and TRBJ2-2; 8 positions agree with TRBD2. From germline, CDR1 is SGHRS and CDR2 YFSETQ. Losses at the gene ends were 5 bases for V and 8 bases for J; bases not matched to a gene: 11. The CDR3 contains 15 residues.

This clonotype appeared a few times. This sequence joins TRBV12-3 or TRBV12-4 and TRBJ2-7; 11 nucleotides align to TRBD2. The CDR3 spans 16 residues. V trimming: 2 bases; J trimming: 6 bases; junction bases outside the gene matches: 9. The CDR3 nucleotides read TGTGCCAGCAGTTTAAATAGCGGGGGGGATGGAGTCGAGCAGTACTTC. Its protein is CASSLNSGGDGVEQYF.

This clonotype was seen ten or more times. The chain uses TRBV5-1 and TRBJ2-7; no firm D call. Germline CDR1 SGHRS, CDR2 YFSETQ. CDR3 size: 11 residues. The germline V and J ends were trimmed by 0 bases and 3 bases, with 1 base remaining between them. The DNA of the CDR3 is TGCGCCAGCAGCTTGGACTACGAGCAGTACTTC. It translates to CASSLDYEQYF.

This clonotype was observed at least ten times. The rearrangement joins TRBV2 to TRBJ2-3; no firm D call. Germline assignment: CDR1 SNHLY and CDR2 FYNNEI. Deletions cut 10 bases from V and 2 bases from J, with 13 bases between. The CDR3 extends over 13 amino acids. The CDR3 DNA is TGTGCCACCTCAGAGCCCTTCACAGATACGCAGTATTTT. Protein product: CATSEPFTDTQYF.

Only a few counts were recorded for this clonotype. This chain joins TRBV21-1 and TRBJ2-1; TRBD1 was called by the table and not checked on the DNA. TRBV21-1 is recorded as a pseudogene. The CDR3 extends over 14 amino acids. CDR3 region: CAQKGTGGYNEQFF. The CDR3 DNA sequence: TGTGCCCAAAAGGGGACAGGGGGCTACAATGAGCAGTTCTTC.

There are a few counts of this clonotype. The chain combines TRBV7-2 with TRBJ1-5, with D unresolved. V lost 5 bases and J lost 4, with 6 bases in between. In germline, CDR1 is SGHTA, CDR2 FQGNSA. The CDR3 runs 12 residues. CDR3 sequence reads: CASSQSNQPQHF. The CDR3 DNA reads as TGTGCCAGCAGCCAATCAAATCAGCCCCAGCATTTT.

The rearrangement links TRBV4-1 to TRBJ2-4; D may correspond to TRBD1 or TRBD2 (6 bases each). The CDR3 consists of 17 residues. Looked up from germline, CDR1 is MGHRA and CDR2 is YSYEKL. V gave up 4 bases and J gave up 6 bases, with 22 bases separating them. The CDR3 here is CASSRDRVGGRGNIQYF. In DNA form, the CDR3 reads TGCGCCAGCAGCCGGGACCGCGTGGGGGGCCGAGGAAACATTCAGTACTTC.

This clonotype is a singleton in its sample. The chain links TRBV7-2 to TRBJ1-5; D is unclear. Deletions cut 5 bases from V and 1 base from J, with 3 bases between. Looked up from germline, CDR1 is SGHTA and CDR2 is FQGNSA. CDR3 length equals 12 residues. The CDR3: CASSMSNQPQHF. Here the CDR3 DNA reads TGTGCCAGCAGCATGAGCAATCAGCCCCAGCATTTT.

The chain carries TRBV18 and TRBJ1-5, with a weak D call TRBD1 (5 bases). The ends were cut back, 6 bases at V and 2 bases at J, with 17 bases in the middle. From germline, CDR1 is KGHSH and CDR2 LQKENI. The CDR3 runs to 16 residues. CDR3 sequence: CASSRDGRGGNQPQHF. The CDR3 DNA reads as TGTGCCAGCTCTCGGGACGGAAGGGGTGGCAATCAGCCCCAGCATTTT. Full variable domain (rest looked up from reference TRBV18 and TRBJ1-5): NAGVMQNPRHLVRRRGQEARLRCSPMKGHSHVYWYRQLPEEGLKFMVYLQKENIIDESGMPKERFSAEFPKEGPSILRIQQVVRGDSAAYFCASSRDGRGGNQPQHFGDGTRLSIL.

V is TRBV20-1 and J is TRBJ1-2, with TRBD1 identical over 7 bases. CDR3 length equals 15 residues. In germline, CDR1 is DFQATT, CDR2 SNEGSKA (reference sequence). V was pared by 1 base and J by 2 bases, with 7 bases of the junction left unmatched. As DNA, the CDR3 is TGCAGTGCTAGAGGGACAGGCAAGGGAAACTATGGCTACACCTTC. It yields the protein CSARGTGKGNYGYTF.

At least ten counts were recorded for this clonotype. The rearrangement uses TRBV5-1 and TRBJ2-3, with unresolved D. With 3 bases removed from V and 0 bases from J, the gap between germline ends came to 8 bases. Germline values: CDR1 SGHRS, CDR2 YFSETQ. This CDR3 comprises 14 residues. The CDR3 region is CASSYSDSTDTQYF. DNA of the CDR3: TGCGCCAGCAGCTACAGCGACAGCACAGATACGCAGTATTTT.

The V call is TRBV4-3, the J call TRBJ1-1; 10 bases map to TRBD1. The V segment lost 3 bases and the J segment 4 bases; nucleotides outside the gene matches: 14. The CDR3 extends over 18 amino acids. CDR1 is LGHNA and CDR2 is YSLEER in the germline V gene. The CDR3 region has the DNA TGCGCCAGCAGCCACAGATACGAAACCGGACAGGGGGGCACTGAAGCTTTCTTT. As protein: CASSHRYETGQGGTEAFF.

This clonotype came up a few times. The V gene is TRBV7-9, the J gene TRBJ2-1; D might be TRBD2 (7 bases). Trimming left V 4 bases short and J 10 bases short, with 20 bases between. Looked up from germline, CDR1 is SEHNR and CDR2 is FQNEAQ (reference sequence). This CDR3 contains 15 residues. The CDR3 is CASSWAWRGLHEQFF. The CDR3 coding sequence is TGTGCCAGCAGCTGGGCCTGGCGGGGGCTCCACGAGCAGTTCTTC.

This chain links TRBV5-1 with TRBJ1-1, with D perhaps TRBD1 (5 bases). The CDR3 covers 14 residues. Between the trimmed V and J ends, which lost 1 base and 1 base, there was a span of 8 bases. Germline assignment: CDR1 SGHRS and CDR2 YFSETQ. CDR3 coding DNA: TGCGCCAGCAGCTTGACAGGAACGAACACTGAAGCTTTCTTT. This encodes CASSLTGTNTEAFF.

This clonotype has just a few counts. The gene calls are TRBV5-1 and TRBJ2-2; perhaps TRBD2 as D (6 bases). CDR3 length: 15 amino acids. V was clipped by 3 bases and J by 1 base, with 10 bases between them. From germline, CDR1 is SGHRS and CDR2 YFSETQ. The CDR3 nucleotides read TGCGCCAGCAGCTGGGGGACTGTGAACACCGGGGAGCTGTTTTTT. Translation: CASSWGTVNTGELFF.

V gene TRBV11-2 combines with J gene TRBJ2-4; 9 bases match TRBD1. The trim removed 6 bases at V and 9 bases at J, leaving 9 bases unmatched. Germline V gene lookup returns CDR1 SGHAT and CDR2 FQNNGV. The CDR3 contains 14 residues. CDR3 residues: CASSQDRGTTIQYF. DNA of the CDR3: TGTGCCAGCAGTCAAGACAGGGGGACCACCATTCAGTACTTC. The full variable domain, in which reference TRBV11-2 and TRBJ2-4 provide the parts outside the CDR3, is EAGVAQSPRYKIIEKRQSVAFWCNPISGHATLYWYQQILGQGPKLLIQFQNNGVVDDSQLPKDRFSAERLKGVDSTLKIQPAKLEDSAVYLCASSQDRGTTIQYFGAGTRLSVL.

The gene calls are TRBV28 and TRBJ1-5; D remains ambiguous. This CDR3 region has 12 residues. Trimming shortened V by 8 bases and J by 7 bases, and 12 bases separated the two germline ends. Germline V gene lookup returns CDR1 MDHEN and CDR2 SYDVKM. CDR3 DNA sequence: TGTGCCAGCTTTTCCTCGCGCCAGCCCCAGCATTTT. Translating it yields CASFSSRQPQHF.

The V call is TRBV7-6, the J call TRBJ1-5, with D perhaps matching TRBD1 (5 bases). With 2 bases removed from V and 0 bases from J, the gap between germline ends came to 8 bases. CDR1 and CDR2 from the germline V gene are SGHVS and FNYEAQ. CDR3 length: 15 amino acids. The CDR3 region has the DNA TGTGCCAGCAGCTTATACCAGGGTAGCAATCAGCCCCAGCATTTT. This translates into CASSLYQGSNQPQHF.

The chain links TRBV2 to TRBJ1-2; no definite D call. The CDR3 is 14 amino acids. Looked up from germline, CDR1 is SNHLY and CDR2 is FYNNEI. V gave up 4 bases and J gave up 4 bases, with 13 bases separating them. The CDR3 bases are TGTGCCAGCAGTGCGTACGGGGTTGGCTATGGCTACACCTTC. Translated: CASSAYGVGYGYTF.

The table lists this clonotype with many counts. For the CDR3, the DNA is TGTGCCAGCAGCCGGCTCCCGTCCAACTATGGCTACACCTTC. Its translation is CASSRLPSNYGYTF. This chain uses TRBV7-2 with TRBJ1-2, with D unresolved. In germline, CDR1 is SGHTA, CDR2 FQGNSA. CDR3 length: 14 residues. V shed 5 bases and J shed 2 bases, with 12 bases lying between them. Full variable domain (rest looked up from reference TRBV7-2 and TRBJ1-2): GAGVSQSPSNKVTEKGKDVELRCDPISGHTALYWYRQSLGQGLEFLIYFQGNSAPDKSGLPSDRFSAERTGGSVSTLTIQRTQQEDSAVYLCASSRLPSNYGYTFGSGTRLTVV.

This clonotype was picked up a small number of times. The rearrangement links TRBV12-3 or TRBV12-4 to TRBJ1-3; possibly TRBD1 for D (5 bases). With 6 bases removed from V and 3 bases from J, the gap between germline ends came to 15 bases. CDR3 length: 15 residues. The CDR3 spells CASRSGRAGGNTIYF. As DNA, the CDR3 is TGTGCCAGCAGATCCGGCAGGGCGGGTGGAAACACCATATATTTT.

The genes are TRBV19 and TRBJ1-5, with D uncertain. Germline-derived CDR1 and CDR2 are LNHDA and SQIVND (reference sequence). This CDR3 comprises 15 residues. V lost 6 bases and J 4 bases, leaving 16 bases between the germline ends. CDR3 in amino acids: CASSTRTYENQPQHF. The CDR3 bases are TGTGCCAGTAGCACCCGGACGTACGAAAATCAGCCCCAGCATTTT.

This clonotype was recorded at least ten times. The chain couples TRBV7-8 to TRBJ2-4; the D is unclear. Trimming shortened V by 1 base and J by 0 bases, and 4 bases separated the two germline ends. Germline lookup yields CDR1 SGHVS and CDR2 FQNEAQ. The CDR3 consists of 14 residues. CDR3 coding DNA: TGTGCCAGCAGCTTAGACTTAGCCAAAAACATTCAGTACTTC. The encoded protein is CASSLDLAKNIQYF.

The gene calls are TRBV25-1 and TRBJ2-5; D is unresolved. Germline-derived CDR1 and CDR2 are MGHDK and SYGVNS. This CDR3 comprises 15 residues. Trimming took 6 bases from V and 1 from J, leaving 15 bases between them. The DNA of the CDR3 is TGTGCCAGCAGGGCTGGGTGGGATCGCCAAGAGACCCAGTACTTC. Its protein product is CASRAGWDRQETQYF.

CDR3 residues: CATAGFQVLPYEQYF. CDR3 nucleotide sequence: TGTGCCACCGCTGGGTTTCAGGTTCTACCTTACGAGCAGTACTTC. The rearrangement joins TRBV24-1 to TRBJ2-7; D is uncertain. CDR1 is KGHDR and CDR2 is SFDVKD in the germline V gene. Trimming pared 9 bases from V and 4 bases from J, leaving 21 bases between. This CDR3 region has 15 residues.

The chain joins TRBV5-1 to TRBJ1-2; D may be TRBD1 (5 bases). Germline V CDR1 and CDR2: SGHRS, YFSETQ. The germline V and J ends were trimmed by 3 bases and 5 bases, with 8 bases remaining between them. The CDR3 is made up of 12 amino acids. CDR3 sequence: CASSSGQYGYTF. CDR3 coding DNA: TGCGCCAGCAGCTCCGGACAATATGGCTACACCTTC.

The chain is built from TRBV5-1 and TRBJ1-2; maybe TRBD1 (5 bases). CDR1 is SGHRS and CDR2 is YFSETQ in the germline V gene. The CDR3 sequence is 15 residues long. The V end lost 4 bases, the J end lost 4 bases, and 17 bases lay between the germline ends. The CDR3 coding sequence is TGCGCCAGCAGCCCTGCGACAGAATCTACCTATGGCTACACCTTC. Amino acid sequence: CASSPATESTYGYTF.

This chain connects TRBV7-9 to TRBJ1-6; a weak D match, TRBD1 (5 bases). The length of the CDR3 is 14 residues. Looked up from germline, CDR1 is SEHNR and CDR2 is FQNEAQ (reference sequence). Trimming stripped 8 bases from V and 0 bases from J, with 8 bases between. The CDR3 DNA reads TGTGCCAGCCAGGGAAGCTCCTATAATTCACCCCTCCACTTT. Its protein is CASQGSSYNSPLHF. The whole variable domain, filled in from reference TRBV7-9 and TRBJ1-6, reads DTGVSQNPRHKITKRGQNVTFRCDPISEHNRLYWYRQTLGQGPEFLTYFQNEAQLEKSRLLSDRFSAERPKGSFSTLEIQRTEQGDSAMYLCASQGSSYNSPLHFGNGTRLTVT.

Only a few counts were recorded for this clonotype. The V gene is TRBV7-2, the J gene TRBJ1-2, with D perhaps TRBD1 (6 bases). Trimming left V 0 bases short and J 11 bases short, with 25 bases between. This CDR3 has 17 residues. CDR1 and CDR2 from the germline V gene are SGHTA and FQGNSA. CDR3 sequence reads: CASSLALRTADSRGYTF. As DNA, the CDR3 is TGTGCCAGCAGCTTAGCGCTCCGGACCGCGGACAGCCGGGGGTACACCTTC.

The chain couples TRBV20-1 to TRBJ2-7; the match to TRBD2 covers 11 bases. The CDR3 is 16 residues long. Germline-derived CDR1 and CDR2 are DFQATT and SNEGSKA (reference sequence). J was trimmed by 3 bases and V by 5 bases; bases with no gene match: 12. The CDR3 bases are TGCAGTGCTGGGCGCCCTACTAGCGGGGGAGGCTACGAGCAGTACTTC. Translated: CSAGRPTSGGGYEQYF.

This clonotype came up a few times. This chain connects TRBV9 to TRBJ2-3; 7 nucleotides align to TRBD2. J lost 3 bases, V lost 1 base, and 5 bases had no gene match. Germline CDR1 SGDLS, CDR2 YYNGEE. The CDR3 contains 15 residues. CDR3 in amino acids: CASSVLTGGTDTQYF. CDR3 DNA: TGTGCCAGCAGCGTACTGACCGGGGGGACAGATACGCAGTATTTT.